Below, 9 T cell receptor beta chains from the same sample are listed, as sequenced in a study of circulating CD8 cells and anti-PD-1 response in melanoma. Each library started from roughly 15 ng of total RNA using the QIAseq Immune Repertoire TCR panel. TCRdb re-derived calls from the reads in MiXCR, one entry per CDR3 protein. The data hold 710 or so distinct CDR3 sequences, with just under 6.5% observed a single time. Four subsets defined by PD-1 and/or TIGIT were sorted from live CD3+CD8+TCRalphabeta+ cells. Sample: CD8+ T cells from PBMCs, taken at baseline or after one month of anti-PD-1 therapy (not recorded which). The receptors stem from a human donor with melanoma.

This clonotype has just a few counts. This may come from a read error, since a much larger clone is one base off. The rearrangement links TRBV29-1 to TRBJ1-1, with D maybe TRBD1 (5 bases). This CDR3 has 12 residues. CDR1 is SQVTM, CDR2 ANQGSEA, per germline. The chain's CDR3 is CGVEGQNTEAFF. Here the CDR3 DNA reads TGCGGCGTTGAGGGGCAGAACACTGAAGCTTTCTTT.

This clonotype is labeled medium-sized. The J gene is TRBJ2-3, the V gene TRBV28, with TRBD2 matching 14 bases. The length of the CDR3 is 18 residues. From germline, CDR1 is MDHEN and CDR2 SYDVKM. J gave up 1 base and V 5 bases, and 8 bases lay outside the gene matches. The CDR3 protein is CASSQTSGGAGGTDTQYF. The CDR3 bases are TGTGCCAGCAGTCAGACTAGCGGGGGGGCTGGCGGCACAGATACGCAGTATTTT.

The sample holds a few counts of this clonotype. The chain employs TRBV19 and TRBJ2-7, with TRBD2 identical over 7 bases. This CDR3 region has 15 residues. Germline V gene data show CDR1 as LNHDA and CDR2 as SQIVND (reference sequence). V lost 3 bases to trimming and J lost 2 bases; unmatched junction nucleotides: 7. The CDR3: CASSIAASGTYEQYF. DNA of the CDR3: TGTGCCAGTAGTATCGCGGCTAGCGGAACCTACGAGCAGTACTTC.

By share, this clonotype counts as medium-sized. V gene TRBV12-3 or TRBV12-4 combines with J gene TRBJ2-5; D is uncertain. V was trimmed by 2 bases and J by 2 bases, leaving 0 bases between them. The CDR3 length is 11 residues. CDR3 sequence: CASSLQETQYF. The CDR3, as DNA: TGTGCCAGCAGTTTACAAGAGACCCAGTACTTC.

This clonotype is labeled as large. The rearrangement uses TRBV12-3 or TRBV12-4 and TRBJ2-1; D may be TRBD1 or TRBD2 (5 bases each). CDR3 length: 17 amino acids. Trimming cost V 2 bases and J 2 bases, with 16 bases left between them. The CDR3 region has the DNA TGTGCCAGCAGTTTACCTAGGGGAGCTTACGCCTACAATGAGCAGTTCTTC. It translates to CASSLPRGAYAYNEQFF.

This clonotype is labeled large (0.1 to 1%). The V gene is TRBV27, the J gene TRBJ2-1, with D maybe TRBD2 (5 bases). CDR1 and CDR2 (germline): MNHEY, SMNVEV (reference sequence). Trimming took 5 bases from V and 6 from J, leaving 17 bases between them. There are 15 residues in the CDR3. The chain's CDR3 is CASSPLMGGGNEQFF. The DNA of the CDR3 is TGTGCCAGCAGTCCCCTAATGGGCGGAGGCAATGAGCAGTTCTTC.

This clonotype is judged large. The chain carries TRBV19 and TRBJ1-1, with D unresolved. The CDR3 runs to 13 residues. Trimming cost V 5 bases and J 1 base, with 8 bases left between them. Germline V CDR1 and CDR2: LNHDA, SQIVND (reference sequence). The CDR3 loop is CASSPSPNTEAFF. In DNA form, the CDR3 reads TGTGCCAGTAGTCCCTCCCCGAACACTGAAGCTTTCTTT.

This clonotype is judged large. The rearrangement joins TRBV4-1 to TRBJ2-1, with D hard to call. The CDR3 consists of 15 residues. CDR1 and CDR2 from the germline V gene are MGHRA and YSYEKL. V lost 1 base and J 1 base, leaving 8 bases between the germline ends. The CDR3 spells CASSQGPRSYNEQFF. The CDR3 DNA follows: TGCGCCAGCAGCCAAGGACCGAGATCCTACAATGAGCAGTTCTTC.

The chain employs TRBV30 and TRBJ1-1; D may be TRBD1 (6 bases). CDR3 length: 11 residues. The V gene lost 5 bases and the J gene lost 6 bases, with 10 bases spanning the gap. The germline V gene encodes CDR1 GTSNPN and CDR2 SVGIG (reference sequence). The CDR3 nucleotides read TGTGCCTGGTGGGGGGCGGCTGAAGCTTTCTTT. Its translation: CAWWGAAEAFF.